Each of the 28 T cell receptor beta chains below was sequenced from the same sample in a study of blood T cells in healthy people across ages. Through a sample-barcoded 5' primer and a J-beta primer mix, a second PCR was run for about 6 to 12 cycles. TCRdb re-called the 5' RACE reads through MiXCR, storing one row per CDR3 protein. The profile shows fewer than 1,000,000 distinct CDR3 sequences, around 45% of them singletons. Material for sequencing was blood. The receptors originated from a man aged 55 to 70 in good health.

This clonotype has a handful of counts. This chain connects TRBV28 to TRBJ1-2; 8 nucleotides agree with TRBD1. This CDR3 comprises 12 residues. The junction had 3 bases not matched to a gene; V was cut back by 5 bases and J by 7 bases. The germline gives CDR1 MDHEN, CDR2 SYDVKM. The chain's CDR3 is CASSTGGIGYTF. The CDR3 DNA follows: TGTGCCAGCAGTACAGGGGGTATTGGCTACACCTTC.

V gene TRBV5-1 combines with J gene TRBJ2-5; TRBD2 agrees at 10 bases. Looked up from germline, CDR1 is SGHRS and CDR2 is YFSETQ. The V gene end was trimmed by 3 bases and the J gene end by 3 bases; junction bases not matched to a gene: 8. The CDR3 runs 16 residues. CDR3 in amino acids: CASSSRAGGPEETQYF. CDR3 in DNA: TGCGCCAGCAGCTCGAGAGCGGGGGGGCCGGAAGAGACCCAGTACTTC.

This clonotype was seen once. The chain joins TRBV12-3 or TRBV12-4 to TRBJ2-5; a possible D gene is TRBD2 (5 bases). The CDR3 has 14 residues. Trimming stripped 8 bases from V and 3 bases from J, with 16 bases between. Here the CDR3 reads CASGERGTKETQYF. In DNA form, the CDR3 reads TGTGCCAGCGGGGAACGGGGAACCAAAGAGACCCAGTACTTC.

This clonotype was picked up one time. With a much larger clone just one base away, this may be a read error. This rearrangement joins TRBV30 to TRBJ2-5, with D perhaps matching TRBD2 (7 bases). The CDR3 contains 16 residues. V lost 0 bases to trimming and J lost 4 bases, with 18 bases between them. The germline V gene has CDR1 GTSNPN and CDR2 SVGIG (reference sequence). The CDR3 DNA reads as TGTGCCTGGAGTGTTCCGGGGGGCGCGAGTGGAGAGACCCAGTACTTC. This translates into CAWSVPGGASGETQYF.

This clonotype has ten or more counts. The chain recombines TRBV12-3 or TRBV12-4 with TRBJ2-1; no clear D. Trimming stripped 6 bases from V and 7 bases from J, with 7 bases between. The CDR3 covers 11 residues. The CDR3 is CASREGNEQFF. In nucleotides, the CDR3 is TGTGCCAGCAGGGAAGGGAATGAGCAGTTCTTC.

The gene calls are TRBV4-3 and TRBJ1-3, with D unclear. Germline CDR1 and CDR2: LGHNA and YSLEER. The CDR3 covers 16 residues. With 3 bases removed from V and 0 bases from J, the gap between germline ends came to 12 bases. CDR3 amino acids: CASSHEDSRSGNTIYF. Here the CDR3 DNA reads TGCGCCAGCAGCCATGAGGACTCCCGCTCTGGAAACACCATATATTTT.

The chain joins TRBV19 to TRBJ2-7; 10 positions match TRBD1. This CDR3 spans 15 amino acids. Germline loops: CDR1 LNHDA, CDR2 SQIVND (reference sequence). J gave up 4 bases and V 4 bases, and 7 bases lay outside the gene matches. The CDR3 sequence is CASSTPGTGAYEQYF. The DNA for the CDR3 is TGTGCCAGTAGTACCCCCGGGACAGGGGCATACGAGCAGTACTTC.

This chain connects TRBV4-1 to TRBJ2-6, with D tentatively TRBD1 or TRBD2 (5 bases each). Germline V gene sequence: CDR1 MGHRA, CDR2 YSYEKL. There are 20 residues in the CDR3. Trimming left V 2 bases short and J 0 bases short, with 20 bases between. CDR3 loop: CASSQFFLEGPYSGANVLTF. CDR3 nucleotides: TGCGCCAGCAGCCAATTCTTCTTAGAGGGGCCATACTCTGGGGCCAACGTCCTGACTTTC.

This chain uses TRBV13 with TRBJ2-3, with a tentative D call TRBD2 (5 bases). The germline gives CDR1 PRHDT, CDR2 FYEKMQ (reference sequence). V was trimmed by 6 bases and J by 6 bases, leaving 16 bases between them. This CDR3 region has 14 residues. Written as DNA, the CDR3 is TGTGCCAGCAGACCCACCGGGGATGGGGATACGCAGTATTTT. Amino acid sequence: CASRPTGDGDTQYF.

The rearrangement joins TRBV20-1 to TRBJ2-7; 8 bases map to TRBD2. The V and J ends lost 3 bases and 0 bases, in that order; junction bases with no gene match: 7. The length of the CDR3 is 15 residues. Germline V CDR1 and CDR2: DFQATT, SNEGSKA (reference sequence). CDR3 residues: CSASKTSAGSYEQYF. As DNA, the CDR3 is TGCAGTGCTAGTAAGACTAGCGCTGGCTCCTACGAGCAGTACTTC.

V gene TRBV11-2 combines with J gene TRBJ2-1; no firm D call. Germline CDR1 reads SGHAT; CDR2 reads FQNNGV. This CDR3 spans 14 amino acids. Trimming stripped 5 bases from V and 7 bases from J, with 15 bases between. The CDR3 DNA reads TGTGCCAGCAGCGCCGGTCTATCGGGTAATGAGCAGTTCTTC. Translated, it gives CASSAGLSGNEQFF.

The V gene is TRBV7-2, the J gene TRBJ1-1; unclear D gene. Germline V gives CDR1 SGHTA, CDR2 FQGNSA. This CDR3 spans 14 amino acids. Trimming cost V 2 bases and J 1 base, with 8 bases left between them. The CDR3 sequence: CASSLKSPNTEAFF. The DNA of the CDR3 is TGTGCCAGCAGCTTAAAATCGCCGAACACTGAAGCTTTCTTT.

V usage is TRBV5-5 and J usage is TRBJ1-4, with no clear D. CDR3 size: 16 residues. The germline V gene encodes CDR1 SGHKS and CDR2 YYEKEE (reference sequence). Trimming took 2 bases from V and 0 from J, leaving 11 bases between them. The DNA for the CDR3 is TGTGCCAGCAGCTTCGGGTTGGGAGCAACTAATGAAAAACTGTTTTTT. Residues: CASSFGLGATNEKLFF.

The V and J genes are TRBV20-1 and TRBJ1-5; 7 bases align to TRBD1. Germline-derived CDR1 and CDR2 are DFQATT and SNEGSKA (reference sequence). Trimming took 2 bases from V and 6 from J; bases not matched to a gene: 7. This CDR3 has 14 amino acids. The CDR3 is CSARTPGQSQPQHF. The CDR3 coding sequence is TGCAGTGCTAGAACCCCGGGACAGTCTCAGCCCCAGCATTTT.

This clonotype has more than one count but fewer than ten. This chain connects TRBV20-1 to TRBJ2-1; no clear D gene. This CDR3 is built from 15 residues. The V gene's germline CDR1 is DFQATT and CDR2 SNEGSKA (reference sequence). V lost 6 bases and J 3 bases, leaving 18 bases between the germline ends. The CDR3 DNA reads TGCAGTGCCCAATTAGCTGCTGGGAACTACAATGAGCAGTTCTTC. Protein: CSAQLAAGNYNEQFF.

This clonotype was observed a handful of times. The chain couples TRBV6-2 or TRBV6-3 to TRBJ2-2; D is perhaps TRBD1 or TRBD2 (5 bases each). The germline V gene has CDR1 MNHEY and CDR2 SVGEGT. This CDR3 has 13 amino acids. V was shortened by 2 bases and J by 7 bases, with 8 bases between the two germline ends. CDR3 amino acids: CASSYGTLGELFF. The CDR3 DNA reads TGTGCCAGCAGTTACGGGACCCTCGGGGAGCTGTTTTTT.

The chain combines TRBV27 with TRBJ2-5, with 8 nucleotides matching TRBD2. The CDR3 has 14 amino acids. Trimming cost V 7 bases and J 2 bases; bases outside gene matches: 6. Germline V lookup: CDR1 MNHEY, CDR2 SMNVEV (reference sequence). The CDR3 loop is CASMERGFQETQYF. The DNA of the CDR3 is TGTGCCAGCATGGAGCGGGGGTTTCAAGAGACCCAGTACTTC.

Here the CDR3 DNA reads TGCGCCAGCAGCTTGGTAGGGGGACAGGGAGGCACTGAAGCTTTCTTT. Translation gives CASSLVGGQGGTEAFF. The chain links TRBV5-1 to TRBJ1-1; 9 nucleotides line up with TRBD1. Germline CDR1 and CDR2: SGHRS and YFSETQ. The CDR3 has 16 amino acids. Trimming at V came to 0 bases and at J to 4 bases, leaving 7 bases not matched to a gene.

This clonotype was detected ten times or more. The chain employs TRBV29-1 and TRBJ2-5; weak D call: TRBD2 (5 bases). CDR3 size: 12 residues. CDR1 SQVTM and CDR2 ANQGSEA come from the germline V gene. With 4 bases removed from V and 1 base from J, the gap between germline ends came to 7 bases. The CDR3 DNA reads as TGCAGCGTTGCGGGGTCCCAAGAGACCCAGTACTTC. Translation: CSVAGSQETQYF.

This CDR3 reads CASSPQGWEQYF. The CDR3 region has the DNA TGTGCCAGCAGTCCACAGGGTTGGGAGCAGTACTTC. The rearrangement links TRBV7-2 to TRBJ2-7; tentative D call: TRBD1 (6 bases). This CDR3 spans 12 amino acids. Germline CDR1 SGHTA, CDR2 FQGNSA. The ends were cut back, 6 bases at V and 7 bases at J, with 13 bases in the middle.

There are many counts of this clonotype. The rearrangement uses TRBV6-2 or TRBV6-3 and TRBJ2-6; the match to TRBD1 covers 7 bases. The V gene's germline CDR1 is MNHEY and CDR2 SVGEGT. This CDR3 comprises 18 residues. V shed 2 bases and J 1 base; nucleotides not matched to a gene: 8. The CDR3 sequence: CASSYTQGDFSGANVLTF. CDR3 sequence (DNA): TGTGCCAGCAGTTACACGCAGGGGGATTTTTCTGGGGCCAACGTCCTGACTTTC.

This clonotype appeared a few times. The rearrangement links TRBV9 to TRBJ2-4; D may be TRBD1 or TRBD2 (5 bases each). The J call is uncertain, as TRBJ2-7 better fits the DNA end. This CDR3 has 14 residues. The germline V gene has CDR1 SGDLS and CDR2 YYNGEE. The CDR3 sequence is CASSGNRDHYEQYF. The DNA for the CDR3 is TGTGCCAGCAGCGGGAACCGGGACCACTACGAGCAGTACTTC.

Many counts were recorded for this clonotype. This chain links TRBV4-2 with TRBJ2-1; 7 positions agree with TRBD1. The CDR3 runs to 12 residues. V shed 5 bases and J 15 bases; nucleotides not matched to a gene: 10. Germline CDR1 is LGHNA and CDR2 is YNFKEQ. The CDR3 region has the DNA TGTGCCAGCAGCGGTGGTACAGGGGCTTTGTTCTTC. It is translated as CASSGGTGALFF.

This clonotype was seen a few times. The CDR3 region has the DNA TGCAGTGCTAGTAGGGGAGGGGGCTACGAGCAGTACTTC. It translates to CSASRGGGYEQYF. J is TRBJ2-7 and V is TRBV20-1; D possibly corresponds to TRBD2 (7 bases). Trimming removed 3 bases from V and 3 bases from J, with 12 bases in between. CDR3 length: 13 amino acids. Germline CDR1 is DFQATT and CDR2 is SNEGSKA (reference sequence).

As for this clonotype: Given a much more abundant clone one base away, this may be a read error. The J gene is TRBJ2-5, the V gene TRBV4-3; no reliable D call. The V gene's germline CDR1 is LGHNA and CDR2 YSLEER. Trimming stripped 4 bases from V and 0 bases from J, with 15 bases between. The CDR3 has 16 residues. The CDR3 sequence is CASSRDVVGYQETQYF. In DNA, the CDR3 is TGCGCCAGCAGCCGAGACGTAGTGGGGTACCAAGAGACCCAGTACTTC.

V is TRBV7-9 and J is TRBJ1-4; D gene unclear. Deletions cut 1 base from V and 4 bases from J, with 16 bases between. Germline CDR1 is SEHNR and CDR2 is FQNEAQ (reference sequence). The CDR3 is made up of 17 amino acids. CDR3 coding DNA: TGTGCCAGCAGCTTAGGCTTCTCCATCGGTAATAATGAAAAACTGTTTTTT. This codes for CASSLGFSIGNNEKLFF.

This clonotype was detected a few times. The CDR3 spells CASTETSGGDEQYF. The CDR3, as DNA: TGTGCCAGCACCGAGACTAGCGGGGGGGACGAGCAGTACTTC. The chain is built from TRBV28 and TRBJ2-5; 14 nucleotides align to TRBD2. The DNA end is a closer match to TRBJ2-7, so the J assignment may be wrong. Germline V lookup: CDR1 MDHEN, CDR2 SYDVKM. CDR3 length equals 14 residues.

This chain uses TRBV7-8 with TRBJ2-7; D uncertain. The germline gives CDR1 SGHVS, CDR2 FQNEAQ. The V end was cut by 5 bases, the J end by 1 base, with 12 bases between. The CDR3 totals 14 residues. The CDR3 DNA is TGTGCCAGCAGCCCACGGGCCATTTCCTACGAGCAGTACTTC. Residues: CASSPRAISYEQYF.